This TCR beta chain was sequenced for a study of T cell responses to AZD1222 COVID-19 vaccine. V lost 0 bases to trimming and J lost 2 bases, with 5 bases between them. The germline CDR1 and CDR2 sequences are MNHEY and SVGAGI. The CDR3 length is 13 residues. Sequencing was performed with immunoSEQ multiplex PCR; in TCRdb, only in-frame clones are kept and a portion is missing. Counted here are some 200,000 clones, 90% to 95% occurring once; the ten biggest clones make up roughly 3.5%. Concerning this clone: The antigen is not known.

Findings and caveats of the study: After the peak T cell response, and only then, were repertoires sampled.

The source was peripheral blood, collected 28 days after the second AZD1222 dose. The chain employs TRBV6-5 and TRBJ2-7, with D uncertain. The clonotype comes from an adult who received the AZD1222 COVID-19 vaccine. Here the CDR3 reads CASSYSNPYEQYF. CDR3 DNA: TGTGCCAGCAGTTACTCGAACCCCTACGAGCAGTACTTC.